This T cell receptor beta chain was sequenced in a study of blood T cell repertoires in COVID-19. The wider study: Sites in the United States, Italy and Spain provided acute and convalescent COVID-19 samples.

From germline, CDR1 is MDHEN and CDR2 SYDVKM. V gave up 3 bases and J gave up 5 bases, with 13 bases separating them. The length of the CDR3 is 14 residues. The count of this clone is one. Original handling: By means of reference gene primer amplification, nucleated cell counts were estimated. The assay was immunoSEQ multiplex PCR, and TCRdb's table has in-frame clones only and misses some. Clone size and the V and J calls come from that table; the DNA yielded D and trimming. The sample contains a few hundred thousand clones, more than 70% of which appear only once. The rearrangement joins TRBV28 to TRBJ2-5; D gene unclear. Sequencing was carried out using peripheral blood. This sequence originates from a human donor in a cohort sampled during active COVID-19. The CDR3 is CASSFLRLGETQYF. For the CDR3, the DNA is TGTGCCAGCAGTTTTCTACGCCTCGGGGAGACCCAGTACTTC.